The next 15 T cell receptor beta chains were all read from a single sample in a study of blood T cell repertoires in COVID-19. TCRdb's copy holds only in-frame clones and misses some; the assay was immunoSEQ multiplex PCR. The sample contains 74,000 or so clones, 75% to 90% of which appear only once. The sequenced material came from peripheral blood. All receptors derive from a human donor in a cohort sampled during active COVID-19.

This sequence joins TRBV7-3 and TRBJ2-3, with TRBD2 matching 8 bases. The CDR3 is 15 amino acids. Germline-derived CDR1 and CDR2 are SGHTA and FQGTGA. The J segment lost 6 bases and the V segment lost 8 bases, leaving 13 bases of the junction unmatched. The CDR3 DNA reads TGTGCCAGCCGCCGTACAGCGGGAGTCGCGGATACGCAGTATTTT. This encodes CASRRTAGVADTQYF.

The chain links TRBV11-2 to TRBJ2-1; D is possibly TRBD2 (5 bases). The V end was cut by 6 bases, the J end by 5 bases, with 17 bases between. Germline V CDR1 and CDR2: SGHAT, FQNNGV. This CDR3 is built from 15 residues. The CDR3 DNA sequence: TGTGCCAGCAGTCCACCTGAAGGACTGAACAATGAGCAGTTCTTC. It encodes CASSPPEGLNNEQFF.

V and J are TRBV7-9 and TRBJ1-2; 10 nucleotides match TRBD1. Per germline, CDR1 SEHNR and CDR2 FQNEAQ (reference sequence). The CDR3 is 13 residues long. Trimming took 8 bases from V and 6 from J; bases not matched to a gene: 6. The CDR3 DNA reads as TGTGCCAGCCGTAAGACAGGGGGCAATGGCTACACCTTC. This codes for CASRKTGGNGYTF.

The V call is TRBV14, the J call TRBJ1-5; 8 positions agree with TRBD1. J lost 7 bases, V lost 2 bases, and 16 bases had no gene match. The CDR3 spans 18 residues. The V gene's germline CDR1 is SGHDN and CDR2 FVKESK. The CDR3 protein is CASSQSRTGSPPRQPQHF. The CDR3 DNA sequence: TGTGCCAGCAGCCAATCGCGGACAGGGTCTCCCCCCCGACAGCCCCAGCATTTT.

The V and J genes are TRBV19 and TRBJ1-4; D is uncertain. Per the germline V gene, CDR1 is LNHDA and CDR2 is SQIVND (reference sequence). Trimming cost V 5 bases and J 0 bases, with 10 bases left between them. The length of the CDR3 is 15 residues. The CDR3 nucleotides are TGTGCCAGTAGTCCAGACATACCAACTAATGAAAAACTGTTTTTT. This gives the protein CASSPDIPTNEKLFF.

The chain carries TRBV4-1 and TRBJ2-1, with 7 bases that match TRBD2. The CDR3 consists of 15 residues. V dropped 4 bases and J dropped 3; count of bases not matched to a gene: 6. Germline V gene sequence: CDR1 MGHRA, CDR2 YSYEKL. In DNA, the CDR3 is TGCGCCAGCAGCCGGGCTAGCGGTTACTACAATGAGCAGTTCTTC. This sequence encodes CASSRASGYYNEQFF.

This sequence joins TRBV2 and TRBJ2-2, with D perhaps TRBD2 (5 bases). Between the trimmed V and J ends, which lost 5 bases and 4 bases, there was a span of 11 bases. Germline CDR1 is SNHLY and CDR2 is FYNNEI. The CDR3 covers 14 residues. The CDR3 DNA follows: TGTGCCAGCAGTACTAGTTTTATCACCGGGGAGCTGTTTTTT. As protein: CASSTSFITGELFF.

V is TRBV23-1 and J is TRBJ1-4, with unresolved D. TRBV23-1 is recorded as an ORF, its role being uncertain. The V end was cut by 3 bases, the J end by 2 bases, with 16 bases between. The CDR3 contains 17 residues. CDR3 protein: CASSHHLPGLTNEKLFF. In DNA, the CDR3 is TGCGCCAGCAGTCACCACCTCCCTGGACTGACTAATGAAAAACTGTTTTTT.

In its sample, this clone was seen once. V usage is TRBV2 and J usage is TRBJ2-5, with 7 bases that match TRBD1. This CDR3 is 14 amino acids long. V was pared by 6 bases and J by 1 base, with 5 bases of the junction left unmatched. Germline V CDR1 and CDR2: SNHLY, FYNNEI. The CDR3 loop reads CASSARQGQETQYF. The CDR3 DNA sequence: TGTGCCAGCAGCGCTAGACAGGGCCAAGAGACCCAGTACTTC.

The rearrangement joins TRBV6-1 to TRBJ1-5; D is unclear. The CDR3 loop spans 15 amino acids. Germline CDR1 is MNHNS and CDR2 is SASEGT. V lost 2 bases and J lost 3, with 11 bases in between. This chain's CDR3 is CASSEMGQNNQPQHF. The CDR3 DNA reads TGTGCCAGCAGTGAAATGGGCCAGAACAATCAGCCCCAGCATTTT.

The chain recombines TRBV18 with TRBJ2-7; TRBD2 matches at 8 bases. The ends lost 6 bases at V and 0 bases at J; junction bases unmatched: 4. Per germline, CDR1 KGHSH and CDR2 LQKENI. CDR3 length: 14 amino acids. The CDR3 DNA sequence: TGTGCCAGCTCCGCGGGGGGCAGCTCCTACGAGCAGTACTTC. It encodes CASSAGGSSYEQYF.

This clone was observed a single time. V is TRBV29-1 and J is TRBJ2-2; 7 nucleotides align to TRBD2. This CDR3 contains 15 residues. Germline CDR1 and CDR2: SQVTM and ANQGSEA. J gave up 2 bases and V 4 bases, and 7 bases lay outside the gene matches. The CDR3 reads CSVALGGVNTGELFF. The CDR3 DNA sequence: TGCAGCGTTGCCCTGGGAGGGGTTAACACCGGGGAGCTGTTTTTT.

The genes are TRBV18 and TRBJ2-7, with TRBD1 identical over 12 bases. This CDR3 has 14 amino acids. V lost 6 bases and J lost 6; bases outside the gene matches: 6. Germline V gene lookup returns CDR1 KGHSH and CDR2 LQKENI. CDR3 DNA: TGTGCCAGCTCCCCGGGACAGGGGGCCAGCGAGCAGTACTTC. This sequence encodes CASSPGQGASEQYF.

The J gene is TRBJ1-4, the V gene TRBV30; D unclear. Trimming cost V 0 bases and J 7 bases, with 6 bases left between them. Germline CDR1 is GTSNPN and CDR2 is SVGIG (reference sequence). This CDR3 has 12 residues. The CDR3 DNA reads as TGTGCCTGGAGTGTCGCAGGTGAAAAACTGTTTTTT. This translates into CAWSVAGEKLFF. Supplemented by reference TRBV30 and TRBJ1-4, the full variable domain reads SQTIHQWPATLVQPVGSPLSLECTVEGTSNPNLYWYRQAAGRGLQLLFYSVGIGQISSEVPQNLSASRPQDRQFILSSKKLLLSDSGFYLCAWSVAGEKLFFGSGTQLSVL.

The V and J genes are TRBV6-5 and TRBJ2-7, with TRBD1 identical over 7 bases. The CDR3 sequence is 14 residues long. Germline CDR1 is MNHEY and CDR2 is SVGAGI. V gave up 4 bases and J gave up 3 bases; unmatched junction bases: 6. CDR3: CASSSGTAIYEQYF. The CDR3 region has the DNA TGTGCCAGCAGTTCCGGGACAGCTATCTACGAGCAGTACTTC.